A selection of T cell receptor beta chains follows, all from one sample in a study of identical twins. TCRdb reprocessed the 5' RACE reads with MiXCR, giving one entry per CDR3 protein. Of about 1.7 million distinct CDR3 sequences listed, 32% are singletons. The sample taken for sequencing was cord blood. The receptor source for this set is a newborn girl in good health. Each CDR3 is given with its conserved first and last residue. Fields, in order: J gene, clone size, V gene, D gene, CDR3 protein, CDR3 DNA. The D gene is left open where the match is weak. The size entry is marked missing in some rows and otherwise reads once, few, many or a size class.

TRBJ2-7	few	TRBV2	-	CASSVSGRQILYPYEQYF	TGTGCCAGCAGTGTTTCGGGTCGACAGATATTATATCCCTACGAGCAGTACTTC
TRBJ2-7	-	TRBV11-2	TRBD2	CASSSERGGRNEQYF	TGTGCCAGCAGCTCCGAGCGGGGGGGCCGGAATGAGCAGTACTTC
TRBJ1-4	-	TRBV10-3	-	CAISERATGNEKLFF	TGTGCCATCAGTGAACGGGCCACAGGGAACGAAAAACTGTTTTTT
TRBJ1-5	-	TRBV10-3	-	CAISAASFYQPQHF	TGTGCCATCAGTGCGGCATCTTTTTATCAGCCCCAGCATTTT
TRBJ2-4	few	TRBV3-1	-	CASSHWDLKNIQYF	TGTGCCAGCAGCCACTGGGACTTGAAAAACATTCAGTACTTC
TRBJ2-1	few	TRBV3-1	TRBD1	CASSQVLLSDRGNEQFF	TGTGCCAGCAGCCAAGTATTATTGAGTGACAGGGGCAATGAGCAGTTCTTC
TRBJ2-3	few	TRBV5-6	TRBD2	CASSAAGGSSQYF	TGTGCCAGCAGCGCAGCGGGAGGGTCCTCGCAGTATTTT
TRBJ1-2	-	TRBV6-1	TRBD1	CASRLDRDGGYTF	TGTGCCAGCAGACTAGACAGGGACGGTGGCTACACCTTC
TRBJ2-5	-	TRBV7-2	TRBD2	CASSLLLAGPQETQYF	TGTGCCAGCAGCCTATTACTAGCGGGCCCCCAAGAGACCCAGTACTTC
TRBJ1-5	-	TRBV3-1	TRBD1	CASSHTGTALNQPQHF	TGTGCCAGCAGCCATACCGGGACAGCCTTAAATCAGCCCCAGCATTTT
TRBJ2-5	few	TRBV6-5	-	CASSNTRDLLQGTQYF	TGTGCCAGCAGCAATACCCGGGACCTCCTGCAAGGGACCCAGTACTTC
TRBJ2-1	-	TRBV5-6	-	CASSLAPSWVINEQFF	TGTGCCAGCAGCTTGGCCCCTAGCTGGGTTATCAATGAGCAGTTCTTC
TRBJ2-7	-	TRBV6-2/TRBV6-3	-	CASSYFLRGSSYEQYF	TGTGCCAGCAGTTACTTCTTACGGGGGAGCTCCTACGAGCAGTACTTC
TRBJ2-7	many	TRBV6-5	-	CASSYGHSYEQYF	TGTGCCAGCAGTTACGGACACTCCTACGAGCAGTACTTC
TRBJ2-1	many	TRBV7-9	-	CASSLLLGTPNEQFF	TGTGCCAGCAGCTTATTACTGGGGACCCCCAATGAGCAGTTCTTC
TRBJ1-5	few	TRBV20-1	TRBD1	CSALQGVNQPQHF	TGCAGTGCCCTACAGGGGGTTAATCAGCCCCAGCATTTT
TRBJ1-2	-	TRBV12-5	-	CASGFPPRQDHLLYGYTF	TGTGCTAGTGGTTTTCCGCCCCGACAGGACCATCTCCTATATGGCTACACCTTC
TRBJ2-7	-	TRBV28	-	CASRRSGRDEQYF	TGTGCCAGCAGGCGGTCGGGGAGAGACGAGCAGTACTTC
TRBJ1-2	once	TRBV4-1	-	CASSQVLGQSGFYGYTF	TGCGCCAGCAGCCAAGTATTAGGACAGTCAGGTTTCTATGGCTACACCTTC
TRBJ1-1	few	TRBV29-1	-	CSVGGRLYTEAFF	TGCAGCGTTGGAGGGAGGTTGTACACTGAAGCTTTCTTT
TRBJ2-2	-	TRBV7-9	-	CASSPRRGELFF	TGTGCCAGCAGCCCTAGACGGGGGGAGCTGTTTTTT
TRBJ2-1	-	TRBV12-3/TRBV12-4	-	CASSLRLDRFYNEQFF	TGTGCCAGCAGTCTGAGACTAGACCGATTCTACAATGAGCAGTTCTTC
TRBJ1-2	few	TRBV5-6	TRBD1	CASSFRDRVSNYGYTF	TGTGCCAGCAGCTTCCGGGACAGGGTTTCTAACTATGGCTACACCTTC
TRBJ2-7	-	TRBV12-3/TRBV12-4	-	CASSFFGRSSYEQYF	TGTGCCAGCAGTTTCTTTGGTCGGAGCTCCTACGAGCAGTACTTC
TRBJ2-1	-	TRBV9	-	CASSARYSAYNEQFF	TGTGCCAGCAGCGCACGCTATTCTGCCTACAATGAGCAGTTCTTC
TRBJ2-7	many	TRBV18	TRBD2	CASSPGTSYEQYF	TGTGCCAGCAGCCCCGGGACTAGCTACGAGCAGTACTTC
TRBJ2-5	many	TRBV24-1	-	CATSDFRRGLVQETQYF	TGTGCCACCAGTGATTTTCGGCGGGGTTTGGTCCAAGAGACCCAGTACTTC
TRBJ2-7	many	TRBV7-9	-	CASSSRTTHYEQYF	TGTGCCAGCAGCTCTAGGACTACCCACTACGAGCAGTACTTC
TRBJ2-3	few	TRBV11-2	-	CASSFGTTHTDTQYF	TGTGCCAGCAGCTTCGGCACCACCCACACAGATACGCAGTATTTT